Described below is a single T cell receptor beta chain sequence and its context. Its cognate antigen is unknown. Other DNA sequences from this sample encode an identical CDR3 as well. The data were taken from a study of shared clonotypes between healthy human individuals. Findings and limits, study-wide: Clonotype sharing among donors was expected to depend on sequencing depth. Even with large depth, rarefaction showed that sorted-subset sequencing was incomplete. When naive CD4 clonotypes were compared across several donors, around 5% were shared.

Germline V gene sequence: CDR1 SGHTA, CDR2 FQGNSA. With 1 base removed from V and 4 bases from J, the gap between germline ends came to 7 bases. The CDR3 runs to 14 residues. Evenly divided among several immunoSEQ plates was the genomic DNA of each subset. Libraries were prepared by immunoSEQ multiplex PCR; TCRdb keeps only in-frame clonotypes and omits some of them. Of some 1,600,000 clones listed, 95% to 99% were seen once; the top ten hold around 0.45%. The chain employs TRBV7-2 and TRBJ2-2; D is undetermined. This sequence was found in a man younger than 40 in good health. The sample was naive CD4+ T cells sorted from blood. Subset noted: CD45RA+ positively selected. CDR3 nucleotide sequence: TGTGCCAGCAGCTTAGGACCATCCACCGGGGAGCTGTTTTTT. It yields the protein CASSLGPSTGELFF.